This entry lists 21 T cell receptor beta chains sequenced from one sample in a study of cytotoxic CD8 clonotypes in ibrutinib-treated CLL. The table came from immunoSEQ multiplex PCR; TCRdb's copy has only in-frame clones and leaves some out. The sample includes about 140,000 clones, around 81% of them seen just once. This specimen was PBMCs, taken after 36 months of ibrutinib treatment. Receptor source: a human donor with chronic lymphocytic leukemia.

This rearrangement joins TRBV18 to TRBJ2-7; 7 nucleotides match TRBD2. The CDR3 totals 14 residues. The junction had 8 bases not matched to a gene; V was cut back by 3 bases and J by 6 bases. CDR1 and CDR2 (germline): KGHSH, LQKENI. The CDR3 coding sequence is TGTGCCAGCTCACCTCTAGCGGACCTTAGCGAGCAGTACTTC. Its protein is CASSPLADLSEQYF.

This chain uses TRBV11-2 with TRBJ2-2, with 8 bases lining up with TRBD2. The germline V gene encodes CDR1 SGHAT and CDR2 FQNNGV. The length of the CDR3 is 15 residues. V gave up 2 bases and J gave up 1 base; unmatched junction bases: 0. The CDR3: CASSLLAGNTGELFF. Here the CDR3 DNA reads TGTGCCAGCAGCTTACTAGCGGGGAACACCGGGGAGCTGTTTTTT.

This rearrangement joins TRBV4-1 to TRBJ1-2; a weak D match, TRBD1 (5 bases). Trimming took off 2 bases at V and 2 bases at J, with 12 bases between the two ends. Germline CDR1 and CDR2: MGHRA and YSYEKL. The CDR3 sequence is 15 residues long. CDR3 DNA sequence: TGCGCCAGCAGCCAACCCGGGACCTTCAACTATGGCTACACCTTC. This codes for CASSQPGTFNYGYTF.

The gene calls are TRBV6-1 and TRBJ2-3; D may be TRBD2 (6 bases). Trimming removed 8 bases from V and 7 bases from J, with 19 bases in between. The CDR3 is 14 residues long. Germline lookup yields CDR1 MNHNS and CDR2 SASEGT. For the CDR3, the DNA is TGTGCCAGCGCGGTGGGACTCCTACCGAATACGCAGTATTTT. It specifies CASAVGLLPNTQYF.

This chain joins TRBV5-1 and TRBJ2-7, with 8 nucleotides matching TRBD1. The CDR3 is 19 amino acids. Germline lookup yields CDR1 SGHRS and CDR2 YFSETQ. The J segment lost 4 bases and the V segment lost 0 bases, leaving 18 bases of the junction unmatched. CDR3 DNA sequence: TGCGCCAGCAGCTTGGCCTTCTGGACAGGGACCCCAAAACCTTACGAGCAGTACTTC. It is translated as CASSLAFWTGTPKPYEQYF.

The chain uses TRBV9 and TRBJ1-3, with D unresolved. Germline assignment: CDR1 SGDLS and CDR2 YYNGEE. The CDR3 length is 16 residues. V lost 0 bases, J lost 0 bases, and 10 bases lay in between. CDR3 bases: TGTGCCAGCAGCGTAGTCGTCGGCTACTCTGGAAACACCATATATTTT. Amino acids: CASSVVVGYSGNTIYF.

The chain uses TRBV21-1 and TRBJ1-5; TRBD1 was called by the table and not checked on the DNA. TRBV21-1 has pseudogene status. The CDR3 spans 16 residues. In nucleotides, the CDR3 is TGTGCCAGCAGCACATTGACAGGGAAGTGTAATCAGCCCCAGCATTTT. Its translation: CASSTLTGKCNQPQHF.

V gene TRBV9 combines with J gene TRBJ2-1; 10 bases line up with TRBD2. This CDR3 has 17 residues. V trimming: 0 bases; J trimming: 10 bases; junction bases outside the gene matches: 13. The germline V gene encodes CDR1 SGDLS and CDR2 YYNGEE. Here the CDR3 reads CASSVANLAGAAREQFF. CDR3 coding DNA: TGTGCCAGCAGCGTAGCTAATCTAGCGGGGGCCGCACGGGAGCAGTTCTTC.

This clone was counted a few times. The V gene is TRBV4-1, the J gene TRBJ1-5; no clear D gene. The CDR3 has 13 residues. Germline V CDR1 and CDR2: MGHRA, YSYEKL. V lost 5 bases, J lost 6 bases, and 11 bases lay in between. The CDR3 is CASSLGLGQPQHF. The CDR3 region has the DNA TGCGCCAGCAGCTTAGGATTAGGTCAGCCCCAGCATTTT.

A few counts support this clone. The rearrangement links TRBV5-1 to TRBJ2-3; no firm D call. The CDR3 runs 14 residues. Germline lookup yields CDR1 SGHRS and CDR2 YFSETQ. The ends were cut back, 3 bases at V and 5 bases at J, with 13 bases in the middle. CDR3 amino acids: CASSSRSAGDTQYF. The CDR3, as DNA: TGCGCCAGCAGCTCTAGATCAGCCGGAGATACGCAGTATTTT.

J is TRBJ2-1 and V is TRBV4-1; 8 bases agree with TRBD2. Germline assignment: CDR1 MGHRA and CDR2 YSYEKL. The CDR3 extends over 14 amino acids. Germline trimming cut 7 bases from V and 6 bases from J; bases unmatched to any gene: 8. CDR3 protein: CASTLRGGPNEQFF. The CDR3 DNA follows: TGCGCCAGCACCCTCCGGGGGGGCCCCAATGAGCAGTTCTTC.

The genes are TRBV7-2 and TRBJ1-1; D not resolved. Per the germline V gene, CDR1 is SGHTA and CDR2 is FQGNSA. The V gene lost 2 bases and the J gene lost 1 base, with 8 bases spanning the gap. CDR3 length equals 14 residues. CDR3 coding DNA: TGTGCCAGCAGCTTAACGTACAGGAACACTGAAGCTTTCTTT. It is translated as CASSLTYRNTEAFF.

A few counts support this clone. The V and J genes are TRBV2 and TRBJ1-6; D might be TRBD1 (5 bases). Germline-derived CDR1 and CDR2 are SNHLY and FYNNEI. The V and J ends lost 3 bases and 6 bases respectively, with 9 bases between them. This CDR3 spans 14 amino acids. CDR3 nucleotides: TGTGCCAGCAGTGATCAGGGTCTTAATTCACCCCTCCACTTT. Protein: CASSDQGLNSPLHF.

This clone appeared a few times. This sequence joins TRBV7-9 and TRBJ2-7; D is uncertain. The CDR3 runs 12 residues. Germline values: CDR1 SEHNR, CDR2 FQNEAQ (reference sequence). V dropped 5 bases and J dropped 3 bases, with 8 bases sitting between them. The CDR3 nucleotides read TGTGCCAGCAGCACGACCAGCTACGAGCAGTACTTC. Translated: CASSTTSYEQYF.

The chain employs TRBV15 and TRBJ2-2; 7 nucleotides align to TRBD2. Germline CDR1 reads LNHNV; CDR2 reads YYDKDF (reference sequence). The CDR3 is 15 residues long. V was clipped by 0 bases and J by 5 bases; unmatched bases: 3. The chain's CDR3 is CATSRDRAGTGELFF. CDR3 in DNA: TGTGCCACCAGCAGAGATAGAGCGGGGACCGGGGAGCTGTTTTTT.

The chain recombines TRBV29-1 with TRBJ2-4, with a weak D call TRBD2 (5 bases). V lost 4 bases and J lost 6, with 13 bases in between. The length of the CDR3 is 13 residues. Germline lookup yields CDR1 SQVTM and CDR2 ANQGSEA. CDR3 protein: CSVVPGYGNIQYF. The DNA for the CDR3 is TGCAGCGTTGTTCCGGGGTACGGAAACATTCAGTACTTC.

The CDR3 coding sequence is TGTGCCAGTTCTCGGTGGGGGGCGCCGGACGGCACAGATACGCAGTATTTT. Translation: CASSRWGAPDGTDTQYF. The rearrangement uses TRBV19 and TRBJ2-3, with D possibly called TRBD1 or TRBD2 (6 bases each). Deletions cut 8 bases from V and 1 base from J, with 22 bases between. Germline CDR1 LNHDA, CDR2 SQIVND (reference sequence). CDR3 length equals 17 residues.

This chain uses TRBV10-3 with TRBJ1-2, with D possibly TRBD1 on 5 matching bases. Trimming removed 6 bases from V and 4 bases from J, with 9 bases in between. CDR1 is ENHRY and CDR2 is SYGVKD in the germline V gene. This CDR3 region has 12 residues. CDR3 residues: CAISRDGYGYTF. The CDR3 DNA reads TGTGCCATCAGCCGGGACGGCTATGGCTACACCTTC.

There are a few counts of this clone. The rearrangement links TRBV28 to TRBJ2-6; 9 bases line up with TRBD1. The CDR3 extends over 20 amino acids. V lost 2 bases to trimming and J lost 4 bases; unmatched junction nucleotides: 15. Germline V gene data show CDR1 as MDHEN and CDR2 as SYDVKM. As DNA, the CDR3 is TGTGCCAGCAGTTTACCCCCGGGACAGGGTGGAAGGGAAGGGGCCAACGTCCTGACTTTC. Protein: CASSLPPGQGGREGANVLTF.

This clone was found a few times. This sequence joins TRBV5-1 and TRBJ2-7; unclear D gene. V lost 1 base, J lost 7 bases, and 12 bases lay in between. The CDR3 has 13 amino acids. Germline lookup yields CDR1 SGHRS and CDR2 YFSETQ. The CDR3 bases are TGCGCCAGCAGCTTGTTCGGAGCGATGGAGCAGTACTTC. Translated, it gives CASSLFGAMEQYF.

V gene TRBV5-1 combines with J gene TRBJ1-2; 8 nucleotides match TRBD1. This CDR3 has 15 amino acids. V gave up 4 bases and J gave up 4 bases; unmatched junction bases: 9. Germline V lookup: CDR1 SGHRS, CDR2 YFSETQ. The CDR3 bases are TGCGCCAGCAGCAAACCGTTACAGGGGGGCTATGGCTACACCTTC. As protein: CASSKPLQGGYGYTF.